This TCR beta chain was sequenced for a study of T cells expressing NK-cell markers. The wider study: Repertoires of TCR beta were obtained from T cells sorted as CD3+CD56+NKG2C+, CD3+CD56+NKG2C- and CD3+CD56-NKG2C+. Just one sequenced donor of eight was HCMV-seronegative, while seven were seropositive.

Reprocessing the 5' RACE reads, TCRdb reports a single entry for every CDR3 protein and omits DNA. The sample includes hundreds of thousands of distinct CDR3 sequences. Concerning this clonotype: Its specificity is not known.

The germline gives CDR1 MDHEN, CDR2 SYDVKM. The CDR3 spans 15 residues. Study conclusions and caveats: A range of about 1.0-8% of CD8+ T cells consisted of dominant NKG2C+ clonotypes in more than five donors. Expanded NKG2C+ T cell clones were not confirmed as HCMV-specific.

Sequencing input: blood T cells: a sorted CD56 or NKG2C T cell subset, CD4+ or CD8+ T cells, or bulk PBMC T cells (not recorded which). The chain is built from TRBV28 and TRBJ2-7; TCRdb's assignment of TRBD1 cannot be checked, as there is no DNA. The source is a man aged 18-30 years in good health. The CDR3 reads CASSLRGAATYEQYF.